The 21 T cell receptor beta chains below come from one sample, sequenced in a study of OX40 agonist ivuxolimab in advanced cancers. Here immunoSEQ multiplex PCR was the method, and the copy in TCRdb shows in-frame clones only, minus some. The sample contains some 70,000 clones, roughly 83% of which appear only once. The sample here was CD4+ or CD8+ T cells sorted from blood, taken in a trial of the OX40 agonist ivuxolimab. The receptors originated from an adult with an advanced solid tumor such as melanoma, head and neck, liver or kidney cancer.

The V gene is TRBV21-1, the J gene TRBJ1-6; the D segment call TRBD1 is taken from the table without a DNA check. TRBV21-1 is deemed a pseudogene. The CDR3 sequence is 18 residues long. The CDR3 DNA reads as TGTGCCAGCAGCAAAGATGGACAGGGGGGATCCTATAATTCACCCCTCCACTTT. Translated, it gives CASSKDGQGGSYNSPLHF.

The V call is TRBV11-2, the J call TRBJ1-2; TRBD1 agrees at 7 bases. The CDR3 consists of 14 residues. V lost 1 base and J lost 4; bases outside the gene matches: 3. In germline, CDR1 is SGHAT, CDR2 FQNNGV. In nucleotides, the CDR3 is TGTGCCAGCAGCTTAGTACAGGGGATCTATGGCTACACCTTC. This translates into CASSLVQGIYGYTF.

This clone showed up just a few times. The chain recombines TRBV2 with TRBJ2-7; a possible D gene is TRBD1 (6 bases). This CDR3 has 11 amino acids. V was pared by 7 bases and J by 4 bases, with 8 bases between. Germline V gene lookup returns CDR1 SNHLY and CDR2 FYNNEI. The CDR3: CASTRGYEQYF. The DNA for the CDR3 is TGTGCCAGCACCAGGGGTTACGAGCAGTACTTC.

This chain uses TRBV28 with TRBJ2-6; possibly TRBD1 for D (5 bases). V lost 4 bases and J lost 0, with 16 bases in between. The germline CDR1 and CDR2 sequences are MDHEN and SYDVKM. The CDR3 runs to 18 residues. This CDR3 reads CASSSPRQWGSGANVLTF. Here the CDR3 DNA reads TGTGCCAGCAGTTCCCCCCGACAGTGGGGCTCTGGGGCCAACGTCCTGACTTTC.

This rearrangement joins TRBV5-4 to TRBJ1-2; D call uncertain. Germline assignment: CDR1 SGHNT and CDR2 YYREEE (reference sequence). The V end was cut by 4 bases, the J end by 2 bases, with 9 bases between. The CDR3 is 13 residues long. The CDR3 coding sequence is TGTGCCAGCAGCATGGCCCTCAACTATGGCTACACCTTC. It specifies CASSMALNYGYTF.

The chain joins TRBV5-1 to TRBJ2-1; D is unclear. V was clipped by 4 bases and J by 5 bases, with 4 bases between them. The CDR3 runs 11 residues. Germline CDR1 is SGHRS and CDR2 is YFSETQ. CDR3 protein: CASSADNEQFF. The CDR3 coding sequence is TGCGCCAGCAGCGCCGACAATGAGCAGTTCTTC.

This chain connects TRBV6-1 to TRBJ2-1; 8 nucleotides match TRBD2. J lost 3 bases, V lost 8 bases, and 6 bases had no gene match. The CDR3 runs 14 residues. Germline CDR1 is MNHNS and CDR2 is SASEGT. The CDR3 DNA sequence: TGTGCCAGCCCCGGGGGGGTCCTCTACAATGAGCAGTTCTTC. Protein: CASPGGVLYNEQFF.

This clone was counted a single time. The gene calls are TRBV19 and TRBJ1-1; D is possibly TRBD1 (6 bases). Trimming removed 1 base at V and 1 base at J, with 10 bases between. Germline CDR1 LNHDA, CDR2 SQIVND (reference sequence). This CDR3 region has 15 residues. This CDR3 reads CASSIGTVSNTEAFF. CDR3 in DNA: TGTGCCAGTAGTATAGGGACAGTATCGAACACTGAAGCTTTCTTT.

This clone turned up a few times. V is TRBV19 and J is TRBJ2-7; TRBD2 aligns across 8 bases. The CDR3 is 15 residues long. V was pared by 5 bases and J by 2 bases, with 8 bases of the junction left unmatched. Germline CDR1 LNHDA, CDR2 SQIVND (reference sequence). The CDR3 here is CASSVSSGQTYEQYF. CDR3 nucleotide sequence: TGTGCCAGTAGTGTGTCTAGCGGGCAGACCTACGAGCAGTACTTC.

The CDR3 nucleotides read TGTGCCAGCTCCCTAAGGATACTCGGCAATCAGCCCCAGCATTTT. Its translation is CASSLRILGNQPQHF. V and J are TRBV7-8 and TRBJ1-5; no definite D call. Germline V lookup: CDR1 SGHVS, CDR2 FQNEAQ. CDR3 length: 15 residues. Trimming left V 8 bases short and J 2 bases short, with 16 bases between.

The gene calls are TRBV6-5 and TRBJ1-6; a weak D match, TRBD1 (6 bases). This CDR3 has 15 amino acids. The V gene's germline CDR1 is MNHEY and CDR2 SVGAGI. Trimming left V 0 bases short and J 9 bases short, with 12 bases between. CDR3 DNA: TGTGCCAGCAGTTACTCGAAGGGGGGGATTTCACCCCTCCACTTT. Translated: CASSYSKGGISPLHF.

V and J are TRBV6-6 and TRBJ2-3; 9 bases map to TRBD2. The CDR3 has 14 residues. The germline CDR1 and CDR2 sequences are MNHNY and SVGAGI (reference sequence). V lost 6 bases to trimming and J lost 0 bases; unmatched junction nucleotides: 1. This CDR3 is CASRRGGSTDTQYF. CDR3 sequence (DNA): TGTGCCAGCAGGCGGGGGGGAAGCACAGATACGCAGTATTTT.

The chain links TRBV5-1 to TRBJ2-5; D remains ambiguous. CDR3 size: 14 residues. Germline lookup yields CDR1 SGHRS and CDR2 YFSETQ. With 0 bases removed from V and 3 bases from J, the gap between germline ends came to 9 bases. For the CDR3, the DNA is TGCGCCAGCAGCTTGGACGTTATTAAAGAGACCCAGTACTTC. This gives the protein CASSLDVIKETQYF.

A single count supports this clone. The chain employs TRBV18 and TRBJ2-3; 8 bases are a match to TRBD2. The CDR3 contains 16 residues. CDR1 KGHSH and CDR2 LQKENI come from the germline V gene. V trimming: 1 base; J trimming: 2 bases; junction bases outside the gene matches: 5. The CDR3 DNA is TGTGCCAGCTCACCACAGGCGGGGGGACCCACAGATACGCAGTATTTT. Encoded protein: CASSPQAGGPTDTQYF.

V gene TRBV18 combines with J gene TRBJ1-1; possible D gene TRBD1, 5 bases. Germline CDR1 KGHSH, CDR2 LQKENI. V lost 2 bases and J lost 6, with 10 bases in between. CDR3 length equals 13 residues. As DNA, the CDR3 is TGTGCCAGCTCACCAGGACAAGAGGCTGAAGCTTTCTTT. Translated, it gives CASSPGQEAEAFF.

The chain links TRBV25-1 to TRBJ2-3; D gene uncertain. V shed 8 bases and J shed 6 bases, with 9 bases lying between them. The CDR3 is made up of 11 amino acids. The germline V gene encodes CDR1 MGHDK and CDR2 SYGVNS. The CDR3 is CASRRLDTQYF. The CDR3 DNA sequence: TGTGCCAGCCGTCGTCTGGATACGCAGTATTTT. The whole variable domain, filled in from reference TRBV25-1 and TRBJ2-3, reads EADIYQTPRYLVIGTGKKITLECSQTMGHDKMYWYQQDPGMELHLIHYSYGVNSTEKGDLSSESTVSRIRTEHFPLTLESARPSHTSQYLCASRRLDTQYFGPGTRLTVL.

The chain uses TRBV5-1 and TRBJ2-3, with 9 bases lining up with TRBD1. With 4 bases clipped from V and 3 bases from J, the junction kept 9 bases outside the gene matches. The germline gives CDR1 SGHRS, CDR2 YFSETQ. The CDR3 covers 16 residues. The CDR3 loop is CASSLGTGKKTDTQYF. DNA for the CDR3: TGCGCCAGCAGCCTCGGGACAGGGAAGAAGACAGATACGCAGTATTTT.

This clone was seen a single time. V usage is TRBV9 and J usage is TRBJ2-5; 7 bases agree with TRBD1. V shed 0 bases and J 3 bases; nucleotides not matched to a gene: 5. Germline V gene sequence: CDR1 SGDLS, CDR2 YYNGEE. The CDR3 runs to 15 residues. CDR3 amino acids: CASSVARGRKETQYF. The DNA for the CDR3 is TGTGCCAGCAGCGTAGCGAGGGGGCGAAAAGAGACCCAGTACTTC. Supplemented by reference TRBV9 and TRBJ2-5, the full variable domain reads DSGVTQTPKHLITATGQRVTLRCSPRSGDLSVYWYQQSLDQGLQFLIQYYNGEERAKGNILERFSAQQFPDLHSELNLSSLELGDSALYFCASSVARGRKETQYFGPGTRLLVL.

The chain joins TRBV6-1 to TRBJ1-2, with 9 bases aligning to TRBD1. V trimming: 0 bases; J trimming: 4 bases; junction bases outside the gene matches: 9. CDR3 size: 17 residues. CDR1 is MNHNS, CDR2 SASEGT, per germline. CDR3 nucleotides: TGTGCCAGCAGTGAAGCTTCGGGACAGGGACGTTCCTATGGCTACACCTTC. Its translation: CASSEASGQGRSYGYTF.

The rearrangement links TRBV5-1 to TRBJ2-7, with a weak D call TRBD1 (6 bases). This CDR3 region has 14 residues. From germline, CDR1 is SGHRS and CDR2 YFSETQ. Trimming stripped 0 bases from V and 1 base from J, with 8 bases between. The DNA for the CDR3 is TGCGCCAGCAGCTTGGAAGGGGGATCCTACGAGCAGTACTTC. It is translated as CASSLEGGSYEQYF. Together with reference TRBV5-1 and TRBJ2-7, the CDR3 gives the full variable domain: KAGVTQTPRYLIKTRGQQVTLSCSPISGHRSVSWYQQTPGQGLQFLFEYFSETQRNKGNFPGRFSGRQFSNSRSEMNVSTLELGDSALYLCASSLEGGSYEQYFGPGTRLTVT.

The chain couples TRBV6-5 to TRBJ1-5; D perhaps matches TRBD1 (5 bases). From germline, CDR1 is MNHEY and CDR2 SVGAGI. V was shortened by 7 bases and J by 3 bases, with 10 bases between the two germline ends. The CDR3 consists of 13 residues. This chain's CDR3 is CASTRQTNQPQHF. In nucleotides, the CDR3 is TGTGCCAGCACCAGACAGACCAATCAGCCCCAGCATTTT.